The sequence of this T cell receptor beta chain was determined in a study of shared clonotypes between healthy human individuals. Every subset had its genomic DNA shared out evenly among several immunoSEQ plates. The repertoire was sequenced with immunoSEQ multiplex PCR; TCRdb's copy has only in-frame clones and lacks some. The table records some 2 million clones, roughly 96% of them present only once. V shed 4 bases and J shed 8 bases, with 9 bases lying between them. This CDR3 comprises 12 residues. Germline-derived CDR1 and CDR2 are GTSNPN and SVGIG (reference sequence). This chain links TRBV30 with TRBJ1-6; D gene unclear. This TCR derives from a man between 18 and 29 years old in good health. The sequencing input was naive CD4+ T cells sorted from blood. Subset meaning: CD45RA+ positively selected. CDR3 sequence: CAWKGEDSPLHF. As DNA, the CDR3 is TGTGCCTGGAAGGGAGAAGATTCACCCCTCCACTTT.